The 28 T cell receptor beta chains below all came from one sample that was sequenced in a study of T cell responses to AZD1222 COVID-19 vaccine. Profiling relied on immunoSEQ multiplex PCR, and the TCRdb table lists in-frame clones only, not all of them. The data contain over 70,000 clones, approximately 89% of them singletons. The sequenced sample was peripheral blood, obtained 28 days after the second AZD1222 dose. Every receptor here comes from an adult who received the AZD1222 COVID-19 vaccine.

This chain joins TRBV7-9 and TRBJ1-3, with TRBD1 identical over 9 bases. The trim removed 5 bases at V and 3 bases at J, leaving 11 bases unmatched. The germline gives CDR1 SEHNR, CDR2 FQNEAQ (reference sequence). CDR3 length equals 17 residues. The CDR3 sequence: CASSQTSTGGYGNTIYF. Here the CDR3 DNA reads TGTGCCAGCAGCCAAACCTCGACAGGGGGGTATGGAAACACCATATATTTT.

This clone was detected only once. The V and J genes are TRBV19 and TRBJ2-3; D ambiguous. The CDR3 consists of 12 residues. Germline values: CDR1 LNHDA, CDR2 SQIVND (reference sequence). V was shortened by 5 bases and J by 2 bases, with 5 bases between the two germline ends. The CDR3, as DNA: TGTGCCAGTAGTTCTAACACAGATACGCAGTATTTT. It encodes CASSSNTDTQYF.

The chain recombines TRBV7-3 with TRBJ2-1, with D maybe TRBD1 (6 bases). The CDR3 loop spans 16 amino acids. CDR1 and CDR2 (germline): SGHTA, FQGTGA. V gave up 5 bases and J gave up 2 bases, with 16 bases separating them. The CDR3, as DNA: TGTGCCAGCAGCCGACGGGACACCATGACCTACAATGAGCAGTTCTTC. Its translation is CASSRRDTMTYNEQFF.

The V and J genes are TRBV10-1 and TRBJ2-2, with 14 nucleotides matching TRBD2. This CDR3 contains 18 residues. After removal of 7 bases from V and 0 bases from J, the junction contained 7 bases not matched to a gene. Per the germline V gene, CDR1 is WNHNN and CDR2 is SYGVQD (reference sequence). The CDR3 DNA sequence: TGCGCCAGCACCCCTGGACTAGCGGGGGGTCCGAACACCGGGGAGCTGTTTTTT. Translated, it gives CASTPGLAGGPNTGELFF.

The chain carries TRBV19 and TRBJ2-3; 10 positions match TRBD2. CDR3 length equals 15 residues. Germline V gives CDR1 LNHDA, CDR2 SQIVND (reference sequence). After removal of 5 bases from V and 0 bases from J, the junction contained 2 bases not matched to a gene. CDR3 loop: CASSLAGVSTDTQYF. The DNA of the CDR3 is TGTGCCAGTAGTCTAGCGGGGGTTAGCACAGATACGCAGTATTTT.

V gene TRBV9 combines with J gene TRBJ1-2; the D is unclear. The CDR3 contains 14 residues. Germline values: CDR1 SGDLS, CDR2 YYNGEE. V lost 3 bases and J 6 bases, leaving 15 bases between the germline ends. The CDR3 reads CASSDLRQVDGYTF. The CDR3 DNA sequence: TGTGCCAGCAGCGATCTTCGGCAAGTAGATGGCTACACCTTC.

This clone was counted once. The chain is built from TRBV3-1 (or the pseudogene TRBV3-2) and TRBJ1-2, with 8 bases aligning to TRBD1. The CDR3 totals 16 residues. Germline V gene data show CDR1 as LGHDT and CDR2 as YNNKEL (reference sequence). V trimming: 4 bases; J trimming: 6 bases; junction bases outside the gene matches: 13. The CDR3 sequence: CASSPYTAGGAHGYTF. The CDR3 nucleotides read TGTGCCAGCAGCCCCTATACTGCAGGGGGCGCGCATGGCTACACCTTC.

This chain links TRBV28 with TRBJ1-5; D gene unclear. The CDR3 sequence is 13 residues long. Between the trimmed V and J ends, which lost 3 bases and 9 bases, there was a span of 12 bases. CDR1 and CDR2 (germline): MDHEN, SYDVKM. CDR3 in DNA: TGTGCCAGCAGTTTTCTAGGGTTTAGGCCCCAGCATTTT. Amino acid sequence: CASSFLGFRPQHF.

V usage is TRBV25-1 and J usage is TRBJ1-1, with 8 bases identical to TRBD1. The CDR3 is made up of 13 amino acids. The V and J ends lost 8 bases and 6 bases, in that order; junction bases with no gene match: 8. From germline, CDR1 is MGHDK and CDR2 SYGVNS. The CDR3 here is CASEAGGRSEAFF. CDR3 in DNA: TGTGCCAGCGAAGCAGGGGGCAGATCTGAAGCTTTCTTT. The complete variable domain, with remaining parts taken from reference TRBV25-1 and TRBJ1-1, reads EADIYQTPRYLVIGTGKKITLECSQTMGHDKMYWYQQDPGMELHLIHYSYGVNSTEKGDLSSESTVSRIRTEHFPLTLESARPSHTSQYLCASEAGGRSEAFFGQGTRLTVV.

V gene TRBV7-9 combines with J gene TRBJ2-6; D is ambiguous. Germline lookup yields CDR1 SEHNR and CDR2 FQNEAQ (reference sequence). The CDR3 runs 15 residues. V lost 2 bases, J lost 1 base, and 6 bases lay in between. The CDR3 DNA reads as TGTGCCAGCAGCTTACGGGTTTCTGGGGCCAACGTCCTGACTTTC. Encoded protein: CASSLRVSGANVLTF.

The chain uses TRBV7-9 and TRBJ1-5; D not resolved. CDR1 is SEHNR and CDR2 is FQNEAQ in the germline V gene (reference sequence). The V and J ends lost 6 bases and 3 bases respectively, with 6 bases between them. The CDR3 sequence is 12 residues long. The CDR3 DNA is TGTGCCAGCAGACTAGCCAATCAGCCCCAGCATTTT. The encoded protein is CASRLANQPQHF.

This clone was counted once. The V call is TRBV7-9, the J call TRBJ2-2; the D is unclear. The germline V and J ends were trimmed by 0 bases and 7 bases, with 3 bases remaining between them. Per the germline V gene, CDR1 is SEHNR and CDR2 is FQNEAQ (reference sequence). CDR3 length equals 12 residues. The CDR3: CASSLAYGELFF. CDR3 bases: TGTGCCAGCAGCTTAGCATACGGGGAGCTGTTTTTT.

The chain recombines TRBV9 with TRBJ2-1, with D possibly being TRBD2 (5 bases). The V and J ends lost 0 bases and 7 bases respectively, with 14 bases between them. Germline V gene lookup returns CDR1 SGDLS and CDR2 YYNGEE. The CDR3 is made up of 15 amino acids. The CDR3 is CASSVGSDYGNEQFF. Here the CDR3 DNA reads TGTGCCAGCAGCGTAGGGTCCGACTACGGGAATGAGCAGTTCTTC.

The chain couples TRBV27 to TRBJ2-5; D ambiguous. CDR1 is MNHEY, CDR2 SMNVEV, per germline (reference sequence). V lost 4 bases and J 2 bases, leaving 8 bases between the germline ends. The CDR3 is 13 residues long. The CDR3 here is CASSSYKQETQYF. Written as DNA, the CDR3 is TGTGCCAGCAGTTCGTACAAGCAAGAGACCCAGTACTTC.

The CDR3 loop reads CSVGDRDNSPLHF. In nucleotides, the CDR3 is TGCAGCGTTGGGGACAGGGATAATTCACCCCTCCACTTT. The chain is built from TRBV29-1 and TRBJ1-6; 9 bases agree with TRBD1. The V and J ends lost 4 bases and 5 bases, in that order; junction bases with no gene match: 0. Germline V gene sequence: CDR1 SQVTM, CDR2 ANQGSEA. There are 13 residues in the CDR3.

This CDR3 is CASSLVAPSSYNEQFF. The DNA of the CDR3 is TGTGCCAGCAGTTTAGTGGCACCTAGCTCCTACAATGAGCAGTTCTTC. The chain carries TRBV27 and TRBJ2-1; D is unresolved. Between the trimmed V and J ends, which lost 2 bases and 0 bases, there was a span of 11 bases. The CDR3 runs to 16 residues. Germline V gives CDR1 MNHEY, CDR2 SMNVEV (reference sequence).

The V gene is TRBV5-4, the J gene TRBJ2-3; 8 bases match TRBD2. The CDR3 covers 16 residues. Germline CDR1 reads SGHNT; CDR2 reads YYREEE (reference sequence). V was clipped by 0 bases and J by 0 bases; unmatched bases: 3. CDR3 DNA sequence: TGTGCCAGCAGCTTGGTCGGGGGGGGAAGCACAGATACGCAGTATTTT. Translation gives CASSLVGGGSTDTQYF.

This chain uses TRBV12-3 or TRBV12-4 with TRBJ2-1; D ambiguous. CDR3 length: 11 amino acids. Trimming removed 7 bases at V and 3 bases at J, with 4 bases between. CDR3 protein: CASTIYNEQFF. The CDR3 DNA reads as TGTGCCAGCACCATCTACAATGAGCAGTTCTTC.

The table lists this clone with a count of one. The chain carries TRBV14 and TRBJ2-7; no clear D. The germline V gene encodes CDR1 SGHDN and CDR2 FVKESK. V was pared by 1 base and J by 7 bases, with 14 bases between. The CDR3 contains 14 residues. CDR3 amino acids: CASSQGRRPTEQYF. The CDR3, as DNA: TGTGCCAGCAGCCAAGGCCGCCGACCTACTGAGCAGTACTTC.

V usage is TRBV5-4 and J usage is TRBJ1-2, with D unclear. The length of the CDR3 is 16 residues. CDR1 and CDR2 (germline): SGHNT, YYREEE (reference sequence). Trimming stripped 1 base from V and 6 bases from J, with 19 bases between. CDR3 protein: CASSLLGKAIEDGYTF. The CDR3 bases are TGTGCCAGCAGCTTGTTGGGGAAGGCAATAGAGGATGGCTACACCTTC. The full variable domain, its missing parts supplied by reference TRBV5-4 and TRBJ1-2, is ETGVTQSPTHLIKTRGQQVTLRCSSQSGHNTVSWYQQALGQGPQFIFQYYREEENGRGNFPPRFSGLQFPNYSSELNVNALELDDSALYLCASSLLGKAIEDGYTFGSGTRLTVV.

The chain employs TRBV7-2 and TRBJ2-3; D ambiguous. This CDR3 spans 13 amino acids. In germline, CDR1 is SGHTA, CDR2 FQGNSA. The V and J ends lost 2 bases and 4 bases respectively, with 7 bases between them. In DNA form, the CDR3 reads TGTGCCAGCAGCTTAACGGGCTCAGATACGCAGTATTTT. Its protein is CASSLTGSDTQYF.

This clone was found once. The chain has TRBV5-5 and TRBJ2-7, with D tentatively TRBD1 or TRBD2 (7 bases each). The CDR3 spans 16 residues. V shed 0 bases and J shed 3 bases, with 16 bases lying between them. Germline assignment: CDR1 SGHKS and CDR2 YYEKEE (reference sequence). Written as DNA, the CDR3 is TGTGCCAGCAGCTTGGGAGGGCAGGGGGACTACTACGAGCAGTACTTC. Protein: CASSLGGQGDYYEQYF. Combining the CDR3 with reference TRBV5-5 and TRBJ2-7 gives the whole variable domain DAGVTQSPTHLIKTRGQQVTLRCSPISGHKSVSWYQQVLGQGPQFIFQYYEKEERGRGNFPDRFSARQFPNYSSELNVNALLLGDSALYLCASSLGGQGDYYEQYFGPGTRLTVT.

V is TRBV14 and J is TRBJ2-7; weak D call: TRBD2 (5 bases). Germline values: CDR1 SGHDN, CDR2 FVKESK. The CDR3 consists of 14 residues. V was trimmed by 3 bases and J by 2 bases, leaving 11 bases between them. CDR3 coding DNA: TGTGCCAGCAGCCACACAGCCGGGGCCTACGAGCAGTACTTC. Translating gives CASSHTAGAYEQYF.

The CDR3, as DNA: TGTGCCAGCAGTTTATTCCATCAGCCCCAGCATTTT. This translates into CASSLFHQPQHF. V usage is TRBV28 and J usage is TRBJ1-5; D gene unclear. The CDR3 has 12 amino acids. The germline CDR1 and CDR2 sequences are MDHEN and SYDVKM. The V end was cut by 1 base, the J end by 5 bases, with 3 bases between.

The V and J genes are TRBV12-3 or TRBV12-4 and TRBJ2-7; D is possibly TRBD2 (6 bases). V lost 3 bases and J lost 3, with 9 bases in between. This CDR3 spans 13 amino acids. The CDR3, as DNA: TGTGCCAGCAGTTTCGGGCGGGGCTACGAGCAGTACGTC. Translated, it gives CASSFGRGYEQYV.

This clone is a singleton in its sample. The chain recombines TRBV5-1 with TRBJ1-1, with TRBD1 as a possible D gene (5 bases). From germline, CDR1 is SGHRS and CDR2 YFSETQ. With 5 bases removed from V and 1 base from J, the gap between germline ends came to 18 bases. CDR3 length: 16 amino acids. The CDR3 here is CASRRSWGIRNTEAFF. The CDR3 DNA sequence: TGCGCCAGCAGGAGAAGTTGGGGGATTAGGAACACTGAAGCTTTCTTT.

The CDR3 nucleotides are TGTGCCACCAGCAGAGATTTGCAGGGGGCGCGGCAGTTCTTC. It is translated as CATSRDLQGARQFF. The V call is TRBV15, the J call TRBJ2-1; TRBD1 aligns across 8 bases. J lost 12 bases, V lost 0 bases, and 7 bases had no gene match. This CDR3 contains 14 residues. Germline CDR1 is LNHNV and CDR2 is YYDKDF (reference sequence).

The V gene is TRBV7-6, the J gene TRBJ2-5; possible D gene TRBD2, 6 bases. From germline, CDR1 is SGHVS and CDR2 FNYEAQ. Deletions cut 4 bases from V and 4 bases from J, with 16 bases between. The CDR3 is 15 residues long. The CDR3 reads CASSSRLGSRETQYF. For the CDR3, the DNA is TGTGCCAGCAGCTCAAGACTAGGGAGTAGAGAGACCCAGTACTTC. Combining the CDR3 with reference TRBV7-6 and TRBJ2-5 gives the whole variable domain GAGVSQSPRYKVTKRGQDVALRCDPISGHVSLYWYRQALGQGPEFLTYFNYEAQQDKSGLPNDRFSAERPEGSISTLTIQRTEQRDSAMYRCASSSRLGSRETQYFGPGTRLLVL.